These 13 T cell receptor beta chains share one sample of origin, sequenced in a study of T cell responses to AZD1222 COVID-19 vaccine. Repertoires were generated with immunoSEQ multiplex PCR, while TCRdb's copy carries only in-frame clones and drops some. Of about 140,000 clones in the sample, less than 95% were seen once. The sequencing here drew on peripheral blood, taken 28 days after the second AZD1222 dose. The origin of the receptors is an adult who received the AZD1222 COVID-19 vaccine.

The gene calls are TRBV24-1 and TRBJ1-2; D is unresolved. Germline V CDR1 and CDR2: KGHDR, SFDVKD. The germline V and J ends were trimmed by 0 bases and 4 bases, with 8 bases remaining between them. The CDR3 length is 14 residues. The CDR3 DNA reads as TGTGCCACCAGTGATTTGGGGATCGGCTATGGCTACACCTTC. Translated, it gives CATSDLGIGYGYTF.

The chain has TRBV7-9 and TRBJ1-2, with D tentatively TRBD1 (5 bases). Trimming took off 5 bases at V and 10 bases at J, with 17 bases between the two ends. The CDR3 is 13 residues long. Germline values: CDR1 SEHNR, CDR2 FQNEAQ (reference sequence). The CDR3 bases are TGTGCCAGCAGCGTCGCCGGGACTGGAGTCTACACCTTC. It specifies CASSVAGTGVYTF.

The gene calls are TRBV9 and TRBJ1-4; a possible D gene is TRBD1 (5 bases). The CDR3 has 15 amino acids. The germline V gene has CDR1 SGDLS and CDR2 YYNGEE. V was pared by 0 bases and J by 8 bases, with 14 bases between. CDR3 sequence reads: CASSVAQGGSEKLFF. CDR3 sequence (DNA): TGTGCCAGCAGCGTAGCCCAGGGAGGATCAGAAAAACTGTTTTTT. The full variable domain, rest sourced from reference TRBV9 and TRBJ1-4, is DSGVTQTPKHLITATGQRVTLRCSPRSGDLSVYWYQQSLDQGLQFLIQYYNGEERAKGNILERFSAQQFPDLHSELNLSSLELGDSALYFCASSVAQGGSEKLFFGSGTQLSVL.

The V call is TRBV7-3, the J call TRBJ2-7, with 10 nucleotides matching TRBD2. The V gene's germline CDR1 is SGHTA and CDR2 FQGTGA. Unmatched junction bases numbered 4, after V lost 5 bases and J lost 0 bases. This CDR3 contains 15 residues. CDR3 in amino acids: CASSPIAGGSYEQYF. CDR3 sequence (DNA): TGTGCCAGCAGCCCCATAGCGGGAGGCTCCTACGAGCAGTACTTC.

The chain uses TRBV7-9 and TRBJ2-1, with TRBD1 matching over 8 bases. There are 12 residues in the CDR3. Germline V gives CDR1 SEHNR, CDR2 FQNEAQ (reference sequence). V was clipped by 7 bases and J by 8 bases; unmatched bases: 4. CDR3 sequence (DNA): TGTGCCAGCACCGAGACAGGGGATGAGCAGTTCTTC. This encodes CASTETGDEQFF.

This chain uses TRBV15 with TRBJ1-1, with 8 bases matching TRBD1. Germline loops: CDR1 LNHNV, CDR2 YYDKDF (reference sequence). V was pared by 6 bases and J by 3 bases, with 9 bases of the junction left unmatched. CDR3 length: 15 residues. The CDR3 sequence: CATRITGGGYTEAFF. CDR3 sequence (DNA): TGTGCCACCAGGATTACAGGGGGGGGGTACACTGAAGCTTTCTTT. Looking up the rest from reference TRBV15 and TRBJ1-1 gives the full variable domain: DAMVIQNPRYQVTQFGKPVTLSCSQTLNHNVMYWYQQKSSQAPKLLFHYYDKDFNNEADTPDNFQSRRPNTSFCFLDIRSPGLGDTAMYLCATRITGGGYTEAFFGQGTRLTVV.

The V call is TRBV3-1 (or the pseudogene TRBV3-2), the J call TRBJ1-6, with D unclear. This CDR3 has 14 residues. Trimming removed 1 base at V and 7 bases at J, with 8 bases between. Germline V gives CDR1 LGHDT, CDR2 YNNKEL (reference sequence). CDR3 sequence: CASSQGQDNSPLHF. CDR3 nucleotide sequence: TGTGCCAGCAGCCAAGGGCAGGACAATTCACCCCTCCACTTT.

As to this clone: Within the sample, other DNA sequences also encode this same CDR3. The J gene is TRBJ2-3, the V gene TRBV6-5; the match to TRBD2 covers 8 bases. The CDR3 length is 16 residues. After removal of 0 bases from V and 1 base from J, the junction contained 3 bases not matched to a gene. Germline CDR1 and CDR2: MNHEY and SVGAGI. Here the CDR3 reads CASSYSGTRGTDTQYF. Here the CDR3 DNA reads TGTGCCAGCAGTTACTCCGGGACTAGGGGCACAGATACGCAGTATTTT.

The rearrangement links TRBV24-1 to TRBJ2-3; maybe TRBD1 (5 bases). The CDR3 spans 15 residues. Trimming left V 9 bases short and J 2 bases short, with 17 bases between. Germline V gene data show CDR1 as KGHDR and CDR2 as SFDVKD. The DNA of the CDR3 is TGTGCCACCCAACGGACCTCAGGGCTCACAGATACGCAGTATTTT. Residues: CATQRTSGLTDTQYF.

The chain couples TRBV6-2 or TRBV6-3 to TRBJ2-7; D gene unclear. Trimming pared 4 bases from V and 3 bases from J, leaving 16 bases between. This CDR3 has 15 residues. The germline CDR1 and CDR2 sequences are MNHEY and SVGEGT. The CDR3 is CASSFRAHQVYEQYF. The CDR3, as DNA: TGTGCCAGCAGTTTCAGAGCCCATCAAGTCTACGAGCAGTACTTC.

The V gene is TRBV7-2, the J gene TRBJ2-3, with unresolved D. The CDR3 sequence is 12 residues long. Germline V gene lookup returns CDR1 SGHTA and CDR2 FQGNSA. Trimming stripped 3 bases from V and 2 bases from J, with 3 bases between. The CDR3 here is CASSLFTDTQYF. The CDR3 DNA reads TGTGCCAGCAGCTTGTTCACAGATACGCAGTATTTT.

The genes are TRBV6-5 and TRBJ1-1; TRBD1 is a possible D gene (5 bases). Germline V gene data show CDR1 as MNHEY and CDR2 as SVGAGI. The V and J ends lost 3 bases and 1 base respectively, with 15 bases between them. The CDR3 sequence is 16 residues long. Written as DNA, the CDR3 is TGTGCCAGCAGTTATTCCGTTGGGGGGACGAACACTGAAGCTTTCTTT. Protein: CASSYSVGGTNTEAFF.

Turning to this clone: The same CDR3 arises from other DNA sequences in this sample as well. The CDR3 DNA is TGTGCCAGCAGTTCCTACAATGAGCAGTTCTTC. This encodes CASSSYNEQFF. The chain employs TRBV28 and TRBJ2-1, with unresolved D. Per germline, CDR1 MDHEN and CDR2 SYDVKM. V lost 4 bases to trimming and J lost 2 bases, with 0 bases between them. This CDR3 spans 11 amino acids.